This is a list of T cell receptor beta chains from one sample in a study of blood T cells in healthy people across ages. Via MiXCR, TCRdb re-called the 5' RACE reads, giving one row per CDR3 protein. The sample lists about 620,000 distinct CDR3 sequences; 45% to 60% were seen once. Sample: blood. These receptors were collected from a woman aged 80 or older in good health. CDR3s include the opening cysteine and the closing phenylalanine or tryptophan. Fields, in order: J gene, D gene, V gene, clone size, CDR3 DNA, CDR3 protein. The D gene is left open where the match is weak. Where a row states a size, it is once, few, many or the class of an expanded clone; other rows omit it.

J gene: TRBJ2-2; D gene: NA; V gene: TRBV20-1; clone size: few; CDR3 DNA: TGCAGTGCTAGGAGGGCTGGGGGCACCGGGGAGCTGTTTTTT; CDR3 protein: CSARRAGGTGELFF
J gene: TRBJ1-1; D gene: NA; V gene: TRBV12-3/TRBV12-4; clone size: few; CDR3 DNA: TGTGCCAGCAGTGTAGGGCAGAGAGGCGTGGGTGCTTTCTTT; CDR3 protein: CASSVGQRGVGAFF
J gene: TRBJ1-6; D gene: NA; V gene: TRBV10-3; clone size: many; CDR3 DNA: TGTGCCATCAGGGGGGTGGCAGATAATTCACCCCTCCACTTT; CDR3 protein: CAIRGVADNSPLHF
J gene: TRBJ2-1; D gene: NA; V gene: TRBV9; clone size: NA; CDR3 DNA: TGTGCCAGCAGCGCCCAAGTGACCGACAATGAGCAGTTCTTC; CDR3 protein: CASSAQVTDNEQFF
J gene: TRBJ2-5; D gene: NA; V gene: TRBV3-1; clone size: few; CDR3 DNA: TGTGCCAGCAGCCAAGTGGTGAAGGCCCAGTACTTC; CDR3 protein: CASSQVVKAQYF
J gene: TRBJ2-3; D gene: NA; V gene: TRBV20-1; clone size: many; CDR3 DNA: TGCAGTGCTAGTGGAGGGTTCGAGGCAGATACGCAGTATTTT; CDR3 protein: CSASGGFEADTQYF
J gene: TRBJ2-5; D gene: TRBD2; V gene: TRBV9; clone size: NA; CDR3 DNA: TGTGCCAGCAGCTCAGACCGGGGGGGCTCGGAGACCCAGTACTTC; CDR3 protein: CASSSDRGGSETQYF
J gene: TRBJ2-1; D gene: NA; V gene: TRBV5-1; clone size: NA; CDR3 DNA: TGCGCCAGCAGCCAGAGGGGAGGCCTCTCCTACAATGGGCAGTTCTTC; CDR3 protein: CASSQRGGLSYNGQFF
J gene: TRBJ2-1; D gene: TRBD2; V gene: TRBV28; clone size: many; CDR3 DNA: TGTGCCAGCAGCCGCGCCCTAGGACTAGCGGCATCAGGAAGGGACAATGAGCAGTTCTTC; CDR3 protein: CASSRALGLAASGRDNEQFF
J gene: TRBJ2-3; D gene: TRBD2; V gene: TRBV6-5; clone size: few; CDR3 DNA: TGTGCCAGCAGCCCCCGGAGACTAGCACGTACGCAGTATTTT; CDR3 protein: CASSPRRLARTQYF
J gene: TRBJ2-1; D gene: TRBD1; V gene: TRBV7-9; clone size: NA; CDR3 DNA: TGTGCCAGCAGACCCGGGACAGGGGGCCTCGATGAGCAGTTCTTC; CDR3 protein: CASRPGTGGLDEQFF
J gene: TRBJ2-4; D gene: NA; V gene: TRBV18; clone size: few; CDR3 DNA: TGTGCCAGCTCACAGGATGAGGCCAAAAACATTCAGTACTTC; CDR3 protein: CASSQDEAKNIQYF
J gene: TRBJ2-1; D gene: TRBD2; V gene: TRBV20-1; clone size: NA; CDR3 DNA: TGCAGTGCTACCCTTAGCGGGAGAAACAATGAGCAGTTCTTC; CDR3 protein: CSATLSGRNNEQFF
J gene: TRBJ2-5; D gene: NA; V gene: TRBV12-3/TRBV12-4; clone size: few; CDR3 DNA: TGTGCCAGCAGTGTACAGGTCGAAGAGACCCAGTACTTC; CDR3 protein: CASSVQVEETQYF
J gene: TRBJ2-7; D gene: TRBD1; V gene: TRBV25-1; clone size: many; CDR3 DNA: TGTGCCAGCAGGACGGACAGGGTTGGCGAGCAGTACTTC; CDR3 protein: CASRTDRVGEQYF
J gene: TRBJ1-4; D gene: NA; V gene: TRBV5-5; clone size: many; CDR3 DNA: TGTGCCAGCGCCTTGAGGACAGTGGGTGAAAAACTGTTTTTT; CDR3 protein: CASALRTVGEKLFF
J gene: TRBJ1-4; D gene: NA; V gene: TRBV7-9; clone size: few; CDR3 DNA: TGTGCCAGCAGCACCGGACAGCCTGCAACTAATGAAAAACTGTTTTTT; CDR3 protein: CASSTGQPATNEKLFF
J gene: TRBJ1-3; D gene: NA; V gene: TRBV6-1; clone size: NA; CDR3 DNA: TGTGCCAGCAGTGACGACGGGTATTTCTCTGGAAACACCATATATTTT; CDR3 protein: CASSDDGYFSGNTIYF
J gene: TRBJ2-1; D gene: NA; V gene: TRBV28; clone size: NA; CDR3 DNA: TGTGCCAGCCCTCCCCGGGTCTGGGGGAGCTCCTACAATGAGCAGTTCTTC; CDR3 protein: CASPPRVWGSSYNEQFF
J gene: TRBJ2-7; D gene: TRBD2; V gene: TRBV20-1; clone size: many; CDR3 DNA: TGCAGTGCTATTCCTCCCGGGACTAGCGGCTACGAGCAGTACTTC; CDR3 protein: CSAIPPGTSGYEQYF
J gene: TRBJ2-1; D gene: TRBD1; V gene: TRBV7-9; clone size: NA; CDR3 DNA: TGTGCCAGCAGCGGGACAGGGGGCGCTTACAATGAGCAGTTCTTC; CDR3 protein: CASSGTGGAYNEQFF
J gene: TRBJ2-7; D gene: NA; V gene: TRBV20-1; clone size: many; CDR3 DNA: TGCAGTGCTGGTAGCGGTGGCGTCGAGCAGTACTTC; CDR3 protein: CSAGSGGVEQYF
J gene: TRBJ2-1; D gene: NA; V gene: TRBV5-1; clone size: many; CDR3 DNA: TGCGCCAGCAGCGTTGGTACCCGGACCGTACCCTACAATGAGCAGTTCTTC; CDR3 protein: CASSVGTRTVPYNEQFF
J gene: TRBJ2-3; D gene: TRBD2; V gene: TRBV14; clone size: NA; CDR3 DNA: TGTGCCAGCAGCCAAGTCATAGCGGGGAAGACGCAGTATTTT; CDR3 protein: CASSQVIAGKTQYF
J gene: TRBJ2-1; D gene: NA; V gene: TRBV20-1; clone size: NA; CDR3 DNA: TGCAGTGCTAGAGAAGACGGCCATGAGCAGTTCTTC; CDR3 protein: CSAREDGHEQFF
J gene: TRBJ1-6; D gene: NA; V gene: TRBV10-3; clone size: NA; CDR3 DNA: TGTGCCATCAGTGTTGGCCAGGGTGGTTCACCCCTCCACTTT; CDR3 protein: CAISVGQGGSPLHF
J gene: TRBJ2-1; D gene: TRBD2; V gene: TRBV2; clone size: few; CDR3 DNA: TGTGCCAGCAGGGCCCAGGCGAGACTAGCTTTCTGGGAGAAGTTCTTC; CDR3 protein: CASRAQARLAFWEKFF
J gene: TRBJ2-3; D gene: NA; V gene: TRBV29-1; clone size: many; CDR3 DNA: TGCAGCGTTGAAGATCGCGGCTACCGCACAGATACGCAGTATTTT; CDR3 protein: CSVEDRGYRTDTQYF
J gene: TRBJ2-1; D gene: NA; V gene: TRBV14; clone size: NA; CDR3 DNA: TGTGCCAGCAGCCAACGGGGGACCCCCTACAATGAGCAGTTCTTC; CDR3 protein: CASSQRGTPYNEQFF
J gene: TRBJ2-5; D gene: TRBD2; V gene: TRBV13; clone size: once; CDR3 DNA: TGTGCCAGCAGCTTAGAACTAGCGGGAGGGGAGCAGTACTTC; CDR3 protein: CASSLELAGGEQYF
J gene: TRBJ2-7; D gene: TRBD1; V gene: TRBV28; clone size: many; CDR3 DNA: TGTGCCAGCAGTTTTAGAGGTACAGGGGCCACCGAGCAGTACTTC; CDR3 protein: CASSFRGTGATEQYF
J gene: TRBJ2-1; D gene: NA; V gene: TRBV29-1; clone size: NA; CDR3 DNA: TGCAGCGCTGGACCGCCCTACAATGAGCAGTTCTTC; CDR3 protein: CSAGPPYNEQFF
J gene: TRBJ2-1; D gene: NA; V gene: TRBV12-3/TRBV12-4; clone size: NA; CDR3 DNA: TGTGCCAGCAGTCCGGGGGCGCGGAATGAGCAGTTCTTC; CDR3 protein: CASSPGARNEQFF
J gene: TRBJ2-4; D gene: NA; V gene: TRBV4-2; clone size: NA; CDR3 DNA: TGTGCCAGCAGCCAAGATCTGGCAGCCAAAAACATTCAGTACTTC; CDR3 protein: CASSQDLAAKNIQYF
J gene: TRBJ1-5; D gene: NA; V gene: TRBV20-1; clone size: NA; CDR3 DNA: TGCAGTGCTATCACGGGTGGCAATCAGCCCCAGCATTTT; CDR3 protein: CSAITGGNQPQHF
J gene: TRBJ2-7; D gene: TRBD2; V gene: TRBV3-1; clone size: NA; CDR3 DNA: TGTGCCAGCAGCCATCCGGGGGGGTACGAGCAGTACTTC; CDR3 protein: CASSHPGGYEQYF
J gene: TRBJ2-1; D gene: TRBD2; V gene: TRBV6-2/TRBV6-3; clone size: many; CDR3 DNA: TGTGCCAGCAGAGAGGGGACTAGCGGATACAATGAGCAGTTCTTC; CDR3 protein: CASREGTSGYNEQFF
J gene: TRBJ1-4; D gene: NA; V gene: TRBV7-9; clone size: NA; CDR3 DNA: TGTGCCAGCAGCCGGAGTCCGCCAGCAACTAATGAAAAACTGTTTTTT; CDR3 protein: CASSRSPPATNEKLFF
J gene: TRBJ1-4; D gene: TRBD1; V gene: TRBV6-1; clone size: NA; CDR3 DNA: TGTGCCAGCAGACCCAGACAGGGGTTAGGTGAAAAACTGTTTTTT; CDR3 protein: CASRPRQGLGEKLFF
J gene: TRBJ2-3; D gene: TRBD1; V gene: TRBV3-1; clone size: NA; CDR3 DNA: TGTGCCAGCAGCCAAGCGGGACAGGGGAGGCCAGATACGCAGTATTTT; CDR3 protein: CASSQAGQGRPDTQYF
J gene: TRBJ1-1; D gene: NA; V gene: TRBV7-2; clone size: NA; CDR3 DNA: TGTGCCAGCAGCTTAGCGCGGGGGGCTGAAGCTTTCTTT; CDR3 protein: CASSLARGAEAFF
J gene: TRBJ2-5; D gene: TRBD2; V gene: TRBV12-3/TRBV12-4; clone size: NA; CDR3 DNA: TGTGCCAGCAGTTTTCCCAGGGATAGCGGGAGGTTGCGGAAAGAGACCCAGTACTTC; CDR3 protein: CASSFPRDSGRLRKETQYF
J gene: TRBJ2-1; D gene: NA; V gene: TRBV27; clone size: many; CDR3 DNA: TGTGCCAGCAGGGAGTGGGGGGCTAAAGGCAATGAGCAGTTCTTC; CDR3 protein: CASREWGAKGNEQFF
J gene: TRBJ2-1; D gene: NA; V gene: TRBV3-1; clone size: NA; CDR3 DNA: TGTGCCAGCAGCCAAGATGGCAGCTACAATGAGCAGTTCTTC; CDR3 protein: CASSQDGSYNEQFF
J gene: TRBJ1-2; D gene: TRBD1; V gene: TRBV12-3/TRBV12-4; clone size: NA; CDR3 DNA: TGTGCCAGCAGTTTCCCCGACGACAGGGGAGGGGGCTACACCTTC; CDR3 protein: CASSFPDDRGGGYTF
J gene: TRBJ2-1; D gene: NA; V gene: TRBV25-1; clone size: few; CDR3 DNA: TGTGCCAGCAGTGGTACAGGTCACTCCTACAATGAGCAGTTCTTC; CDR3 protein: CASSGTGHSYNEQFF
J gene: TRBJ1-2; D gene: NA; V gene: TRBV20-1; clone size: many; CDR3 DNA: TGCGGCTCGACGTCAGGGTCCCATGTCTATGGCTACACCTTC; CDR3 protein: CGSTSGSHVYGYTF
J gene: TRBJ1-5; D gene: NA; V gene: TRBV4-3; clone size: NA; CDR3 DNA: TGCGCCAGCAGCCAAGTGCGGCGACAGGAGTATAGCAATCAGCCCCAGCATTTT; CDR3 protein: CASSQVRRQEYSNQPQHF
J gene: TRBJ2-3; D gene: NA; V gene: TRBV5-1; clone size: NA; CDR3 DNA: TGCGCCAGTACCACAGGCACAGATATGCAGTATTTT; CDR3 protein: CASTTGTDMQYF
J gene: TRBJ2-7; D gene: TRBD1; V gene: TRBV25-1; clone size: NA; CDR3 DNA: TGTGCCAGCAGTAAAACAGGGGCTGGGACGGATGAGCAGTACTTC; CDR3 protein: CASSKTGAGTDEQYF
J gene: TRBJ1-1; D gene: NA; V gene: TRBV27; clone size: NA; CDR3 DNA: TGTGCCAGCAGCCCCGTGCGGCGGAACACTGAAGCTTTCTTT; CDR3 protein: CASSPVRRNTEAFF
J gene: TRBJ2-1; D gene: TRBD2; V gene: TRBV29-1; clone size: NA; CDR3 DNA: TGCAGCGTTAAGATAGCGGGAGTAGGCGGTGAGCAGTTCTTC; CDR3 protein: CSVKIAGVGGEQFF
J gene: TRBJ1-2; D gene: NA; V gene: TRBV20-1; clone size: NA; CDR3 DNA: TGCAGTGCTAGTAGGCAGGGATTCCATGGCTACACCTTC; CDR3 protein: CSASRQGFHGYTF
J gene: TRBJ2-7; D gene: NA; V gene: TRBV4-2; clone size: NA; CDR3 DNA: TGTGCCAGCAGCCAAGATCTGGCAGGGTCCTACAATGAGCAGTACTTC; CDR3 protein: CASSQDLAGSYNEQYF
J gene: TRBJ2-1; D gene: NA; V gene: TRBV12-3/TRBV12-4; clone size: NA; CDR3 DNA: TGTGCCAGCGGCCTTTCGGAGCAGTTCTTC; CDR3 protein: CASGLSEQFF
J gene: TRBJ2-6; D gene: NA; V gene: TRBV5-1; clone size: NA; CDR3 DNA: TGCGCCAGCAGCCTCAGCATAGCTGGGGCCAACGTCCTGACTTTC; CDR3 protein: CASSLSIAGANVLTF
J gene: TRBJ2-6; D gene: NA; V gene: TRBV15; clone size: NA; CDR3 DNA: TGTGCCACCAGTAACAGGTCGGAAGGCTGGGCCAACGTCCTGACTTTC; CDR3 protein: CATSNRSEGWANVLTF